This TCR beta chain was documented in a study of tumor and adjacent non-tumor tissue in lung cancer. Overall study: Patients were aged roughly 30 to 76, ten or so men and about five women, stage I to III. Overall study findings and caveats: Top 100 clones took a larger repertoire share in normal lung.

This sample's RNA came from whole unsorted tissue. Newly diagnosed lung cancer patients had thoracic surgery in China, August–late 2014, without prior chemotherapy. Three rounds of nested PCR, following a modified ARM-PCR protocol, produced the TCRbeta library. TCRdb called the multiplex PCR reads again in MiXCR, with one record for every CDR3 protein. The table lists roughly 93,000 distinct CDR3 sequences, just over 65% of them singletons, with 15% to 20% in the top ten. This clonotype was counted many times. Its antigen is currently unknown. This CDR3 is built from 13 residues. Germline V CDR1 and CDR2: MDHEN, SYDVKM. Trimming pared 3 bases from V and 6 bases from J, leaving 9 bases between.

This sequence joins TRBV28 and TRBJ2-4, with a weak D call TRBD1 (6 bases). The specimen sequenced was lung tumor tissue. The receptor comes from a man in his 60s with non-small cell lung cancer. The CDR3 sequence: CASSFGRGNIQYF. The CDR3 DNA reads TGTGCCAGCAGTTTTGGCAGGGGAAACATTCAGTACTTC.